This paragraph covers one T cell receptor beta chain sequence. Its binding antigen is unknown. Base qualities were left out, and no much larger clone turns up one base away. This entry comes from a study of blood T cells in healthy people across ages (dated by TCRdb to the mid-2010s). Regarding the study in general: In model experiments, roughly one uniquely barcoded TCR beta cDNA molecule per two T cells was captured by template switching. Four age groups were formed from the donors: young (average approximately 16 years), middle-aged (around 37), aged (approximately 60) and long-lived (less than 85). Using the same blood draw, the study looked at two additional independent replicas of 1 million unique cDNA reads for two donors, one aged 18 to 30 and the other aged 80 or older. Age-related changes in TCR beta repertoire diversity were measured in the study by deep sequencing normalized with unique cDNA molecular identifiers. Donors of different ages were randomly distributed across sequencing lanes to avoid experimental bias. Broad study findings and their caveats: Compared with the aged group, the long-lived group had more naive CD4+ T cells, fewer expanded clones and increased TCR diversity, suggesting age selection. Conclusive comparison of naive and antigen-experienced compartments was prevented by the profiling of bulk unsorted PBMCs. As age increased, observed TCR beta diversity per million T cells dropped in a roughly linear way, and a significant reduction was already evident by age about 40. Estimates of total diversity based on one million sequenced T cells were regarded as lower bounds and as underestimates. There was a strong correlation between observed TCR beta diversity and the percentage of naive T cells measured by flow cytometry. Because donor CMV infection status was unknown, age-related changes in expanded clonotypes were potentially confounded.

CDR1 and CDR2, looked up from the germline V gene, are SGHAT and FQNNGV. The germline ends are 7 bases apart after V is trimmed by 3 bases and J by 1 base. CDR3 length: 14 amino acids, cysteine to phenylalanine. CDR3 DNA is the only sequence kept; it has 42 bases, read in frame from the first base. Systemically healthy Caucasian individuals from Russia, around 38 in total and aged roughly 6 to 100 years, were included as donors. Approximately 9.7 milliliters of peripheral blood were drawn from each donor into EDTA-treated Vacutainer tubes. PBMCs were isolated by Ficoll-Paque density-gradient centrifugation, with at least 6.5 million obtained per sample. Trizol reagent was used to extract total RNA from PBMCs, with at least 6 micrograms per sample. For every donor, flow cytometry on a PBMC aliquot measured the percentage of naive CD45RAhigh/CD27high T cells. The method was 5' RACE. This sample was sequenced with an Illumina HiSeq 2500. A second 7 to 11 cycle PCR used a sample-barcoded 5' primer and a J-beta primer mix. Each TCR beta cDNA molecule received a unique molecular identifier from a template-switch 5' adaptor carrying 12 random nucleotides. Each sample yielded at least 3 million CDR3-containing paired-end reads. First-strand cDNA synthesis was performed from all RNA using the Mint cDNA synthesis kit, with priming by a TRBC-specific oligonucleotide. Following uracil-DNA glycosylase treatment, all cDNA underwent a first 18-cycle PCR with the universal primers M1SS and BC2_uni_R. In the source study's methods: For normalization, 1 million high-quality reads, each with a distinct molecular identifier, were randomly selected from each sample. Instead of being binned into consensus sequences, reads that shared molecular identifiers were thrown out. CDR3 identification, clonotype clustering and error correction used MiTCR with a Q25 quality threshold and the strictest error-elimination algorithm. A nonparametric unseen species model with Euler transformation was used to estimate lower-bound total TCR beta diversity. In TCRdb, the public reads were trimmed at Q25 with fastp and aligned with MiXCR, with productive beta chains retained. Each CDR3 protein gets just one entry, which takes the most common genes and DNA from the rows behind it. The V and J calls and clone size come from TCRdb's table, not from the authors' own analysis. Here the sample has 1,500,000 or so distinct CDR3 sequences; around 40% occur a single time. The ten largest make up around 4% of the sample.

The chain was built from TRBV11-2 and TRBJ2-1; the D gene cannot be named for sure. The sequenced sample was blood. This clonotype originated in a woman aged 18-29 years in good health. The nucleotide sequence reads TGTGCCAGCAGCTTTGTGAGATCCTACAATGAGCAGTTCTTC. It specifies CASSFVRSYNEQFF.